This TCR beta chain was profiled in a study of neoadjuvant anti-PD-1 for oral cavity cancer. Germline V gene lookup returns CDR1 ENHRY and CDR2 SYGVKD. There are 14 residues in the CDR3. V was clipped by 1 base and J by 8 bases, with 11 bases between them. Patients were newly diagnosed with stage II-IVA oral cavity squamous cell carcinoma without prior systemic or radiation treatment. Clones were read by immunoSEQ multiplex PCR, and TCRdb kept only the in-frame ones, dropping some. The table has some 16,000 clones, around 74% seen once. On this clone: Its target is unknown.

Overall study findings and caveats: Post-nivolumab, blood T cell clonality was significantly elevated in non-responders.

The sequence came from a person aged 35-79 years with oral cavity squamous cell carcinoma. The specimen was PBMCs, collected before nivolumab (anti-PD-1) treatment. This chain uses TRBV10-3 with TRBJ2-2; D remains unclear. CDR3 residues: CAISELVGSGELFF. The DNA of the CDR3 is TGTGCCATCAGTGAGTTGGTAGGATCAGGGGAGCTGTTTTTT.